Sequencing of this T cell receptor beta chain was carried out in a study of Graves' ophthalmopathy and Graves' hyperthyroidism. The source of the PBMCs was 8 to 10 ml of fresh peripheral blood. The CDR3 has 14 amino acids. Per the germline V gene, CDR1 is KGHDR and CDR2 is SFDVKD. V lost 0 bases to trimming and J lost 3 bases, with 4 bases between them. As the template, RNA transcripts were used to amplify TCR beta CDR3 regions. Investigators did first-round RT-PCR with HTBI primers, then second-round multiplex PCR. TCRdb called the multiplex PCR reads again in MiXCR, with one record for every CDR3 protein. Among roughly 420,000 distinct CDR3 sequences listed, under 25% were seen once. This clonotype was seen repeatedly, ten times or more.

The sequence was obtained from a woman aged 18-29 years with stable Graves' hyperthyroidism. The sample consisted of peripheral blood. The V gene is TRBV24-1, the J gene TRBJ2-2; the D is unclear. The CDR3 bases are TGTGCCACCAGTGATTTGGTCTACACCGGGGAGCTGTTTTTT. Translation gives CATSDLVYTGELFF.